This T cell receptor (beta chain) was recovered during a study of control samples from healthy donors and cancer patients. Trimming removed 2 bases at V and 8 bases at J, with 21 bases between. Germline V gene data show CDR1 as MGHRA and CDR2 as YSYEKL. This CDR3 is 16 amino acids long. Generated by immunoSEQ multiplex PCR, the TCRdb table keeps only in-frame clones and is missing some. The sample has over 85,000 clones, more than 80% seen once. The sequenced sample consisted of blood. The genes are TRBV4-1 and TRBJ1-2; D not resolved. This TCR was sampled from a woman under 40 in good health. The CDR3 reads CASSQHTTTPKDGYTF. The CDR3 DNA sequence: TGCGCCAGCAGCCAACACACAACCACCCCCAAGGACGGCTACACCTTC.